This entry lists 29 T cell receptor beta chains sequenced from one sample in a study of cytomegalovirus exposure and HLA in healthy donors. The PCR made use of 60 Vbeta and 13 Jbeta primers. Sequencing was performed with immunoSEQ multiplex PCR; in TCRdb, only in-frame clones are kept and a portion is missing. The sample contains approximately 120,000 clones, approximately 80% of which appear only once. Sequencing was done on a sample of PBMCs. The receptors shown here come from a woman in her forties in good health and CMV-seropositive.

V is TRBV5-1 and J is TRBJ2-2; TRBD1 aligns across 9 bases. The V gene end was trimmed by 4 bases and the J gene end by 5 bases; junction bases not matched to a gene: 9. The germline V gene encodes CDR1 SGHRS and CDR2 YFSETQ. CDR3 length: 16 amino acids. This chain's CDR3 is CASSHENRGRTGELFF. In DNA form, the CDR3 reads TGCGCCAGCAGCCACGAAAACAGGGGGCGGACCGGGGAGCTGTTTTTT.

This clone was found many times. The J gene is TRBJ1-2, the V gene TRBV30; D ambiguous. Trimming pared 5 bases from V and 2 bases from J, leaving 12 bases between. CDR1 GTSNPN and CDR2 SVGIG come from the germline V gene (reference sequence). The CDR3 totals 13 residues. The CDR3 nucleotides read TGTGCCTGGCCACCAGGAGGGAACTATGGCTACACCTTC. This codes for CAWPPGGNYGYTF. Supplemented by reference TRBV30 and TRBJ1-2, the full variable domain reads SQTIHQWPATLVQPVGSPLSLECTVEGTSNPNLYWYRQAAGRGLQLLFYSVGIGQISSEVPQNLSASRPQDRQFILSSKKLLLSDSGFYLCAWPPGGNYGYTFGSGTRLTVV.

V gene TRBV6-1 combines with J gene TRBJ2-7; 10 bases line up with TRBD2. Germline CDR1 reads MNHNS; CDR2 reads SASEGT. The CDR3 has 14 amino acids. Trimming at V came to 5 bases and at J to 7 bases, leaving 8 bases not matched to a gene. The CDR3 sequence: CASSTRGLAWEQYF. As DNA, the CDR3 is TGTGCCAGCAGTACCCGGGGACTAGCGTGGGAGCAGTACTTC.

The CDR3 coding sequence is TGTGCCAGCAGGTCAGGGGGCTTCTTTACAGATACGCAGTATTTT. Translating it yields CASRSGGFFTDTQYF. This chain uses TRBV27 with TRBJ2-3; 8 bases match TRBD1. Germline CDR1 MNHEY, CDR2 SMNVEV (reference sequence). The trim removed 6 bases at V and 3 bases at J, leaving 8 bases unmatched. The CDR3 is 15 residues long.

This chain joins TRBV5-1 and TRBJ2-3; a weak D match, TRBD2 (5 bases). The CDR3 loop spans 14 amino acids. CDR1 SGHRS and CDR2 YFSETQ come from the germline V gene. Trimming took 5 bases from V and 2 from J, leaving 12 bases between them. The CDR3 region has the DNA TGCGCCAGCAGACGTGAGAGGGCCACAGATACGCAGTATTTT. Translating gives CASRRERATDTQYF.

This clone was detected only a few times. The rearrangement links TRBV30 to TRBJ2-5, with 10 bases fitting TRBD2. Losses at the gene ends were 8 bases for V and 1 base for J; bases not matched to a gene: 7. The CDR3 sequence is 14 residues long. Germline values: CDR1 GTSNPN, CDR2 SVGIG (reference sequence). The CDR3 loop is CAGEAGGLQETQYF. CDR3 sequence (DNA): TGTGCCGGGGAAGCGGGGGGGCTCCAAGAGACCCAGTACTTC.

This chain links TRBV13 with TRBJ2-2, with D possibly being TRBD1 (6 bases). The V end lost 5 bases, the J end lost 0 bases, and 10 bases lay between the germline ends. The germline V gene encodes CDR1 PRHDT and CDR2 FYEKMQ (reference sequence). CDR3 length: 15 residues. Here the CDR3 DNA reads TGTGCCAGCAGCCCACAGGGTTCGAACACCGGGGAGCTGTTTTTT. Protein: CASSPQGSNTGELFF.

The rearrangement links TRBV7-2 to TRBJ2-3, with 9 nucleotides matching TRBD2. CDR1 SGHTA and CDR2 FQGNSA come from the germline V gene. The trim removed 5 bases at V and 2 bases at J, leaving 14 bases unmatched. This CDR3 is built from 18 residues. This chain's CDR3 is CASSHTFVSGRLTDTQYF. The CDR3 nucleotides read TGTGCCAGCAGCCATACCTTTGTTAGCGGGAGACTCACAGATACGCAGTATTTT.

The chain joins TRBV11-2 to TRBJ2-1, with D hard to call. The length of the CDR3 is 15 residues. Germline lookup yields CDR1 SGHAT and CDR2 FQNNGV. V lost 4 bases and J 4 bases, leaving 14 bases between the germline ends. The CDR3 sequence: CASSSATILYNEQFF. The CDR3 DNA reads as TGTGCCAGCAGCTCCGCCACGATTCTATACAATGAGCAGTTCTTC.

This chain joins TRBV19 and TRBJ1-5; D might be TRBD1 (5 bases). The V and J ends lost 5 bases and 4 bases respectively, with 15 bases between them. The CDR3 extends over 15 amino acids. Germline-derived CDR1 and CDR2 are LNHDA and SQIVND (reference sequence). CDR3 in amino acids: CASSPLREGNQPQHF. The CDR3 coding sequence is TGTGCCAGTAGTCCCCTTAGGGAGGGGAATCAGCCCCAGCATTTT.

The chain carries TRBV7-2 and TRBJ1-2; 8 nucleotides align to TRBD1. Looked up from germline, CDR1 is SGHTA and CDR2 is FQGNSA. This CDR3 has 14 residues. V shed 1 base, J shed 4 bases, and the junction held 2 bases outside the gene matches. CDR3 amino acids: CASSLETGGYGYTF. For the CDR3, the DNA is TGTGCCAGCAGCTTAGAAACAGGGGGCTATGGCTACACCTTC.

This chain joins TRBV18 and TRBJ1-4, with D hard to call. The V end lost 4 bases, the J end lost 2 bases, and 11 bases lay between the germline ends. Germline V CDR1 and CDR2: KGHSH, LQKENI. This CDR3 has 15 amino acids. Here the CDR3 DNA reads TGTGCCAGCTCACGGGAGACTGGGACTAATGAAAAACTGTTTTTT. Its protein product is CASSRETGTNEKLFF.

The chain carries TRBV5-1 and TRBJ2-1; D gene unclear. The germline CDR1 and CDR2 sequences are SGHRS and YFSETQ. The V gene lost 0 bases and the J gene lost 3 bases, with 10 bases spanning the gap. This CDR3 region has 15 residues. CDR3 nucleotides: TGCGCCAGCAGCTTGGCCCGCGGTGTCTACAATGAGCAGTTCTTC. Its protein is CASSLARGVYNEQFF.

V gene TRBV5-6 combines with J gene TRBJ1-2, with 9 bases that match TRBD1. Germline V lookup: CDR1 SGHDT, CDR2 YYEEEE. The CDR3 runs 15 residues. The V segment lost 0 bases and the J segment 7 bases; nucleotides outside the gene matches: 7. The DNA of the CDR3 is TGTGCCAGCAGCTTGGTACAGGGGGCGATAAGTGGCTACACCTTC. It translates to CASSLVQGAISGYTF.

The CDR3: CSATGVSYEQYF. In DNA, the CDR3 is TGCAGCGCCACAGGGGTTTCCTACGAGCAGTACTTC. This sequence joins TRBV29-1 and TRBJ2-7, with TRBD1 matching 7 bases. Germline assignment: CDR1 SQVTM and CDR2 ANQGSEA. Germline trimming cut 7 bases from V and 1 base from J; bases unmatched to any gene: 4. This CDR3 contains 12 residues.

The chain recombines TRBV9 with TRBJ1-1; 7 bases match TRBD1. Trimming removed 3 bases from V and 1 base from J; junction bases left unmatched: 6. The CDR3 runs to 15 residues. Germline lookup yields CDR1 SGDLS and CDR2 YYNGEE. The CDR3 loop is CASSDSSGGNTEAFF. The CDR3 nucleotides are TGTGCCAGCAGCGATTCCTCAGGGGGGAACACTGAAGCTTTCTTT.

This sequence joins TRBV19 and TRBJ2-6; TRBD2 agrees at 9 bases. Losses at the gene ends were 5 bases for V and 0 bases for J; bases not matched to a gene: 8. Per the germline V gene, CDR1 is LNHDA and CDR2 is SQIVND (reference sequence). This CDR3 comprises 18 residues. CDR3 DNA: TGTGCCAGTAGTCGAGTCGCGGGAGGGAACTCTGGGGCCAACGTCCTGACTTTC. This sequence encodes CASSRVAGGNSGANVLTF.

J is TRBJ2-6 and V is TRBV6-4; TRBD1 matches at 8 bases. The CDR3 spans 20 residues. V shed 4 bases and J 0 bases; nucleotides not matched to a gene: 14. The germline gives CDR1 MRHNA, CDR2 SNTAGT. The CDR3 protein is CASSASEFGQGHSGANVLTF. The CDR3 DNA follows: TGTGCCAGCAGTGCCTCCGAATTCGGACAGGGCCACTCTGGGGCCAACGTCCTGACTTTC.

A single count supports this clone. The rearrangement joins TRBV5-1 to TRBJ2-1, with a weak D call TRBD1 (6 bases). CDR1 and CDR2 from the germline V gene are SGHRS and YFSETQ. This CDR3 is 13 amino acids long. Trimming took 5 bases from V and 10 from J, leaving 16 bases between them. CDR3 coding DNA: TGCGCCAGCAGTCAACAACCAGGGGAAGAGCAGTTCTTC. Translated, it gives CASSQQPGEEQFF.

This clone showed up just a few times. The chain combines TRBV4-2 with TRBJ2-3; TRBD2 matches 7 bases. Per the germline V gene, CDR1 is LGHNA and CDR2 is YNFKEQ. The CDR3 is 15 amino acids. V shed 0 bases and J 1 base; nucleotides not matched to a gene: 1. In DNA form, the CDR3 reads TGTGCCAGCAGCCAAGAACTAGCGCGCACAGATACGCAGTATTTT. This codes for CASSQELARTDTQYF.

This sequence joins TRBV6-6 and TRBJ1-1; tentative D call: TRBD1 (5 bases). V shed 8 bases and J shed 0 bases, with 16 bases lying between them. In germline, CDR1 is MNHNY, CDR2 SVGAGI (reference sequence). This CDR3 is 15 amino acids long. The CDR3 coding sequence is TGTGCCAGCGCAGATCGGGGGGGATTGAACACTGAAGCTTTCTTT. Residues: CASADRGGLNTEAFF.

This clone came up a few times. The chain links TRBV6-1 to TRBJ1-5; D gene ambiguous. There are 13 residues in the CDR3. The V end was cut by 2 bases, the J end by 5 bases, with 7 bases between. The germline CDR1 and CDR2 sequences are MNHNS and SASEGT. This CDR3 is CASSERLYQPQHF. CDR3 nucleotide sequence: TGTGCCAGCAGTGAACGACTTTATCAGCCCCAGCATTTT.

This clone showed up many times. This chain links TRBV5-3 with TRBJ1-2; weak D call: TRBD1 (5 bases). TRBV5-3 is classed as an ORF, of uncertain function. Trimming stripped 9 bases from V and 5 bases from J, with 17 bases between. The CDR3 extends over 13 amino acids. The CDR3 loop reads CAIPGGGLYGYTF. The CDR3, as DNA: TGTGCCATCCCTGGGGGAGGATTATATGGCTACACCTTC.

This clone was counted once. The rearrangement joins TRBV7-9 to TRBJ2-2; D call uncertain. Germline-derived CDR1 and CDR2 are SEHNR and FQNEAQ (reference sequence). This CDR3 region has 16 residues. V lost 2 bases to trimming and J lost 2 bases, with 12 bases between them. The CDR3 here is CASSLLTVENTGELFF. In nucleotides, the CDR3 is TGTGCCAGCAGCTTATTAACAGTCGAAAACACCGGGGAGCTGTTTTTT.

V usage is TRBV5-6 and J usage is TRBJ2-7; 7 positions agree with TRBD1. The CDR3 is 15 residues long. Germline V gives CDR1 SGHDT, CDR2 YYEEEE. V gave up 0 bases and J gave up 2 bases; unmatched junction bases: 5. The CDR3 spells CASSLGGTDPYEQYF. CDR3 DNA sequence: TGTGCCAGCAGCTTGGGGGGGACAGACCCCTACGAGCAGTACTTC.

This clone was detected only a few times. The genes are TRBV7-8 and TRBJ2-7, with 9 positions matching TRBD1. The trim removed 5 bases at V and 1 base at J, leaving 6 bases unmatched. Per germline, CDR1 SGHVS and CDR2 FQNEAQ. The CDR3 is made up of 15 amino acids. CDR3 in amino acids: CASSTRTGVSYEQYF. Written as DNA, the CDR3 is TGTGCCAGCAGCACCCGGACAGGGGTTTCCTACGAGCAGTACTTC.

The chain has TRBV6-5 and TRBJ1-1; 7 positions match TRBD1. The V segment lost 9 bases and the J segment 3 bases; nucleotides outside the gene matches: 1. The CDR3 contains 11 residues. Germline lookup yields CDR1 MNHEY and CDR2 SVGAGI. The CDR3 nucleotides are TGTGCCAGTACAGGGGACACTGAAGCTTTCTTT. It codes for CASTGDTEAFF.

This clone showed up just a few times. J is TRBJ2-2 and V is TRBV5-5; D is uncertain. V was trimmed by 0 bases and J by 7 bases, leaving 16 bases between them. CDR1 SGHKS and CDR2 YYEKEE come from the germline V gene (reference sequence). This CDR3 is built from 16 residues. The CDR3 DNA reads as TGTGCCAGCAGCTTGGGACGAGGCCGCTTACGCGGGGAGCTGTTTTTT. Protein sequence: CASSLGRGRLRGELFF. Full variable domain (missing parts from reference TRBV5-5 and TRBJ2-2): DAGVTQSPTHLIKTRGQQVTLRCSPISGHKSVSWYQQVLGQGPQFIFQYYEKEERGRGNFPDRFSARQFPNYSSELNVNALLLGDSALYLCASSLGRGRLRGELFFGEGSRLTVL.

This chain uses TRBV2 with TRBJ2-1; 15 nucleotides align to TRBD2. Germline V CDR1 and CDR2: SNHLY, FYNNEI. V was pared by 10 bases and J by 7 bases, with 5 bases of the junction left unmatched. The CDR3 length is 14 residues. The CDR3 sequence: CAKGLAGGRNEQFF. CDR3 nucleotide sequence: TGTGCCAAGGGACTAGCGGGAGGACGTAATGAGCAGTTCTTC.